This paragraph reports one TCR beta chain. Within its sample, this clonotype is medium-sized (0.01 to 0.1%). Its target antigen remains unknown. No quality values exist for individual bases; no much larger clone is one base distant. Reverse transcription of 400 to 650 ng RNA was performed with SuperScript III using primers directed against the alpha and beta constant regions. Separate libraries for the alpha and beta chains were generated through chain-specific third strand synthesis that incorporated multiplexing indices. In the protocol, all rearrangements within a chain were amplified with a single primer pair so that primer bias was avoided, and molecular barcodes were added to each cDNA molecule. T4 RNA Ligase 1 joined purified cDNA to a 5' RACE adapter that carried a random hexamer and the SP2 sequencing primer site. With slow temperature ramps used to favor optimal annealing, second strand synthesis was primed from the SP2 site with Phusion polymerase. Two random hexamer sequences, both added before amplification and joined together, made up the 12-nucleotide barcode of each molecule. A short first PCR added P5 and P7 adapter elements plus a second index, followed by a roughly 24-cycle amplification PCR with P5s and P7 primers. Libraries received about 25 PCR cycles in total, were quantified on a Qubit, sized on a Bioanalyzer, and diluted to approximately 4 nM. Normalized libraries were sequenced on an Illumina MiSeq with 2 x 250 paired-end kits. Reverse transcription reactions were cleaned up on MinElute columns and eluted into around 9.7 ul Tris-Cl. Adapter ligations ran for roughly 21 hours at 16 degrees C and were afterwards cleaned with AMPure XP beads at a 1:1 ratio. The authors' analysis ran thus. A modified Decombinator that output V, J, insert and barcode information was used to process the demultiplexed FASTQ files. Any sequence that shared a barcode yet differed from the dominant sequence was discarded as an error, and the number of original cDNA molecules was estimated by counting barcodes clustered at Levenshtein distance 3. Downstream analyses used R packages ineq, vegan, igraph and RCytoscape, with IMGT nomenclature and CDR3 definitions. V gene usage was calculated across distinct sequences, with every TCR tallied a single time to avoid skew from clonal expansion. Within a donor, similarity networks joined unique CDR3 amino acid sequences in every case where two of them were separated by a single Levenshtein edit. The authors compiled published HIV-specific CDR3s (about 92 alpha, roughly 760 beta) and CMV-specific CDR3s (approximately 13 alpha, 200 to 300 beta) and searched for them in the repertoires. Random subsampling to size-matched repertoires demonstrated that the decreased diversity in patients did not result from their lower sequence numbers. Using fastp at Q25 and MiXCR, TCRdb reprocessed the public reads and kept productive beta chains. Every entry covers one CDR3 protein and lists the most common genes and DNA from its rows. The V and J calls follow TCRdb's processing rather than the paper's. This sample is represented by about 7,400 distinct CDR3 sequences; 9% to 9.5% of them were singletons. The ten largest clones take up about a sixth of the sample.

The sample comes from a study of HIV-infected patients and healthy controls (dated by TCRdb to between 2014 and 2016). As for the study more broadly: After three months of therapy, CD4 counts in about 90% of the 16 patients increased to a modest but significant degree while remaining below normal ranges. No consistent shift in CD8 counts was seen during early therapy, whereas a slight rise was seen in the CD4:CD8 ratio. Viral load became undetectable in about 75% of the 16 patients by the second bleed and in all patients after a further year of therapy. Patients exhibited no overall T-cell lymphocytopenia, and total CDR3 counts per chain were not significantly different from those of controls. The study asked whether deep sequencing of the TCR repertoire from small blood samples of HIV patients could detect immune perturbation and reconstitution.

Study-wide findings and limitations: Pairing of alpha and beta chains was not determined in the samples. Alpha-chain CDR3s from MAIT cells appeared at high frequency in healthy controls but were severely depleted in HIV+ repertoires. Using whole blood restricted sequencing depth and prevented separating the dynamics of distinct T-cell subpopulations. More CDR3s were shared between individuals among healthy controls than among HIV+ patients, as measured by Jaccard index and by the count of highly shared sequences. Comparisons were complicated by unequal numbers of distinct sequences between patients and controls, and rare events from HIV-infected data were overweighted by size-matching. Most CMV-associated CDR3s became more frequent during therapy, although their change was not significant, whereas HIV-associated CDR3s showed a significant decrease in frequency. Oligoclonality may be reflected in the significantly higher mean Gini indices of HIV-infected repertoires compared with controls. In HIV-infected patients, the apparent post-therapy recovery of the Gini index was not replicated in size-matched repertoire data. Slight age and sex profile differences between the study cohorts did not explain the observed diversity differences. Mean usage differed significantly between HIV-infected patients and controls for eight alpha and eight beta V genes. Roughly threefold more distinct CDR3s and higher Shannon diversity were observed in healthy control repertoires than in untreated HIV+ repertoires. HLA typing of donors was not performed in the study. A major limit on how widely the findings apply, in the view of the authors, was that only sixteen HIV-infected individuals were processed.

Whole blood was used without cell fractionation, so the repertoire reflected all unsorted peripheral T cells. For RNA extraction, roughly 2.5 ml of peripheral blood was collected into Tempus tubes. The first sixteen eligible patients were processed from the enrolled HIV-infected adults, who had not yet received antiretroviral therapy and were about to begin treatment. Enrollment excluded patients who had febrile or AIDS-related illness, tumors, hepatitis B or C coinfection, immunomodulatory therapy, recent vaccination or treatment interruptions. Residual genomic DNA was removed with the TURBO-DNase kit and globin mRNA was depleted with GLOBINclear. Pretreatment blood was drawn from HIV-infected patients immediately prior to the initiation of antiretroviral therapy. A distance of 15 bases separates the germline ends of V and J, which lose 7 bases and 6 bases respectively. CDR1 is given as SQVTM and CDR2 as ANQGSEA, both from the germline V gene. Including the terminal cysteine and phenylalanine, the CDR3 comprises 13 residues. The DNA shown is the 39-base CDR3, in frame from base 1.

The sequence links TRBV29-1 to TRBJ2-2; the D gene is possibly TRBD1, with 5 bases matching. Sequences were derived from blood, sampled before antiretroviral therapy. The receptor was isolated from an adult with HIV infection. CDR3 region: CSGLDPRAGELFF. In nucleotides, the sequence is TGCAGCGGCCTTGACCCCAGGGCCGGGGAGCTGTTTTTT.